The 26 T cell receptor beta chains given below trace back to one sample, sequenced in a study of cytomegalovirus exposure and HLA in healthy donors. Researchers ran the PCR with 60 Vbeta and 13 Jbeta primers. Using immunoSEQ multiplex PCR, the repertoire was profiled, and TCRdb retains in-frame clones only, with some absent. The sample carries about 170,000 clones, less than 80% recorded once. The source material was PBMCs. The receptors originated from a man in his forties or fifties in good health and CMV-seronegative.

This clone has only a few counts. The sample carries other DNA sequences with the same CDR3. The chain links TRBV5-1 to TRBJ2-7, with TRBD2 identical over 10 bases. This CDR3 region has 15 residues. J lost 12 bases, V lost 5 bases, and 17 bases had no gene match. CDR1 and CDR2 from the germline V gene are SGHRS and YFSETQ. The CDR3 loop reads CASSHRLAGAPRAYF. CDR3 bases: TGCGCCAGCAGTCACCGACTAGCGGGCGCCCCTCGGGCGTACTTC.

The rearrangement links TRBV6-5 to TRBJ1-1; D is unresolved. The CDR3 runs to 13 residues. Germline V gene data show CDR1 as MNHEY and CDR2 as SVGAGI. Trimming took off 5 bases at V and 1 base at J, with 8 bases between the two ends. Here the CDR3 DNA reads TGTGCCAGCAGTCCCCCAGGGAACACTGAAGCTTTCTTT. Translation: CASSPPGNTEAFF.

This clone was observed a few times. The chain links TRBV5-4 to TRBJ1-1; 7 bases align to TRBD1. With 3 bases clipped from V and 0 bases from J, the junction kept 5 bases outside the gene matches. Looked up from germline, CDR1 is SGHNT and CDR2 is YYREEE (reference sequence). The CDR3 spans 15 residues. Here the CDR3 reads CASSYSGTVNTEAFF. The DNA of the CDR3 is TGTGCCAGCAGCTATTCCGGGACAGTGAACACTGAAGCTTTCTTT.

V gene TRBV19 combines with J gene TRBJ1-6; the D is unclear. Trimming cost V 3 bases and J 8 bases, with 11 bases left between them. Looked up from germline, CDR1 is LNHDA and CDR2 is SQIVND (reference sequence). The CDR3 runs to 14 residues. This chain's CDR3 is CASSIRGGDSPLHF. For the CDR3, the DNA is TGTGCCAGTAGTATTCGGGGAGGTGATTCACCCCTCCACTTT. Drawing the rest from reference TRBV19 and TRBJ1-6, the complete variable domain is DGGITQSPKYLFRKEGQNVTLSCEQNLNHDAMYWYRQDPGQGLRLIYYSQIVNDFQKGDIAEGYSVSREKKESFPLTVTSAQKNPTAFYLCASSIRGGDSPLHFGNGTRLTVT.

The chain has TRBV13 and TRBJ2-7; a weak D match, TRBD2 (5 bases). V dropped 5 bases and J dropped 3 bases, with 20 bases sitting between them. This CDR3 spans 16 amino acids. The germline V gene encodes CDR1 PRHDT and CDR2 FYEKMQ (reference sequence). CDR3 sequence (DNA): TGTGCCAGCAGCCCGCCCGGAGTTAGCGAAGTCTACGAGCAGTACTTC. It translates to CASSPPGVSEVYEQYF.

The gene calls are TRBV7-9 and TRBJ1-1; no definite D call. The CDR3 extends over 16 amino acids. V dropped 4 bases and J dropped 0 bases, with 15 bases sitting between them. The germline V gene encodes CDR1 SEHNR and CDR2 FQNEAQ (reference sequence). The CDR3 is CASSYRGAGLNTEAFF. In DNA form, the CDR3 reads TGTGCCAGCAGCTATCGGGGTGCGGGGTTGAACACTGAAGCTTTCTTT.

This clone was recorded once. This rearrangement joins TRBV7-2 to TRBJ2-3; 8 bases align to TRBD2. Germline assignment: CDR1 SGHTA and CDR2 FQGNSA. The CDR3 extends over 17 amino acids. The V and J ends lost 6 bases and 4 bases, in that order; junction bases with no gene match: 15. CDR3 amino acids: CASSLNGGGLGPDTQYF. DNA for the CDR3: TGTGCCAGCAGTTTGAACGGCGGGGGGCTCGGTCCAGATACGCAGTATTTT.

J is TRBJ2-1 and V is TRBV5-1; 10 bases are a match to TRBD1. The CDR3 runs to 14 residues. V trimming: 1 base; J trimming: 7 bases; junction bases outside the gene matches: 2. Germline V CDR1 and CDR2: SGHRS, YFSETQ. CDR3 residues: CASSLRQGANEQFF. The CDR3 nucleotides read TGCGCCAGCAGCTTGCGACAGGGGGCGAATGAGCAGTTCTTC.

V usage is TRBV11-2 and J usage is TRBJ2-1; perhaps TRBD2 as D (6 bases). V lost 1 base and J 2 bases, leaving 6 bases between the germline ends. CDR3 size: 14 residues. Germline CDR1 reads SGHAT; CDR2 reads FQNNGV. CDR3 in amino acids: CASSLAGAYNEQFF. CDR3 nucleotide sequence: TGTGCCAGCAGCTTAGCGGGGGCCTACAATGAGCAGTTCTTC.

The rearrangement joins TRBV27 to TRBJ2-1; 15 nucleotides line up with TRBD2. Losses at the gene ends were 5 bases for V and 0 bases for J; bases not matched to a gene: 17. Germline CDR1 is MNHEY and CDR2 is SMNVEV (reference sequence). The CDR3 length is 22 residues. CDR3 bases: TGTGCCAGCAGTCTCCAACCGGGACTAGCGGGAGGTTCCTTAAGCTCCTACAATGAGCAGTTCTTC. Translating it yields CASSLQPGLAGGSLSSYNEQFF.

The chain recombines TRBV7-2 with TRBJ1-2, with D perhaps matching TRBD1 (5 bases). Germline loops: CDR1 SGHTA, CDR2 FQGNSA. V lost 1 base and J 5 bases, leaving 14 bases between the germline ends. This CDR3 comprises 15 residues. The CDR3 here is CASSLDRGEGYGYTF. The DNA for the CDR3 is TGTGCCAGCAGCTTAGATCGGGGGGAGGGGTATGGCTACACCTTC. The variable domain in full, with the rest retrieved from reference TRBV7-2 and TRBJ1-2, is GAGVSQSPSNKVTEKGKDVELRCDPISGHTALYWYRQSLGQGLEFLIYFQGNSAPDKSGLPSDRFSAERTGGSVSTLTIQRTQQEDSAVYLCASSLDRGEGYGYTFGSGTRLTVV.

The chain has TRBV6-5 and TRBJ1-5, with 7 nucleotides matching TRBD1. Germline loops: CDR1 MNHEY, CDR2 SVGAGI. The CDR3 spans 15 residues. The V and J ends lost 4 bases and 5 bases, in that order; junction bases with no gene match: 8. CDR3 residues: CASSSLPGGDQPQHF. The CDR3 DNA reads as TGTGCCAGCAGTTCCTTGCCAGGGGGTGATCAGCCCCAGCATTTT.

The rearrangement links TRBV11-1 to TRBJ2-6; TRBD2 matches 8 bases. The germline gives CDR1 SGHAT, CDR2 FQDESV (reference sequence). V lost 5 bases, J lost 0 bases, and 6 bases stayed unmatched. This CDR3 has 17 amino acids. Here the CDR3 DNA reads TGTGCCAGCAGCCAGCCGGGAGGGTTCTCTGGGGCCAACGTCCTGACTTTC. It encodes CASSQPGGFSGANVLTF.

The J gene is TRBJ2-5, the V gene TRBV9; a possible D gene is TRBD2 (6 bases). Looked up from germline, CDR1 is SGDLS and CDR2 is YYNGEE. This CDR3 has 14 amino acids. Trimming removed 1 base from V and 5 bases from J, with 12 bases in between. The CDR3 reads CASSVSGALETQYF. CDR3 bases: TGTGCCAGCAGCGTATCGGGAGCTTTGGAGACCCAGTACTTC.

This clone was observed a few times. V is TRBV2 and J is TRBJ2-1, with 7 bases that match TRBD1. J was trimmed by 5 bases and V by 7 bases; bases with no gene match: 5. The CDR3 sequence is 13 residues long. The germline gives CDR1 SNHLY, CDR2 FYNNEI. CDR3 in amino acids: CASNGDSHNEQFF. In DNA, the CDR3 is TGTGCCAGCAATGGGGACAGCCACAATGAGCAGTTCTTC.

The CDR3 DNA is TGTGCCTGCATAGCGGGGGGGCGGACAGATACGCAGTATTTT. It yields the protein CACIAGGRTDTQYF. This rearrangement joins TRBV30 to TRBJ2-3; 11 positions match TRBD2. This CDR3 has 14 amino acids. CDR1 GTSNPN and CDR2 SVGIG come from the germline V gene (reference sequence). V lost 6 bases to trimming and J lost 3 bases; unmatched junction nucleotides: 5.

This clone has more than one count but fewer than ten. This rearrangement joins TRBV6-5 to TRBJ2-7; 7 bases are shared with TRBD2. Germline V gene data show CDR1 as MNHEY and CDR2 as SVGAGI. This CDR3 is built from 13 residues. The trim removed 5 bases at V and 1 base at J, leaving 2 bases unmatched. The CDR3 region has the DNA TGTGCCAGCAGTAAACTAGCGTCCTACGAGCAGTACTTC. This encodes CASSKLASYEQYF.

This clone has at least ten counts. This rearrangement joins TRBV19 to TRBJ1-1; maybe TRBD1 (6 bases). CDR1 is LNHDA, CDR2 SQIVND, per germline (reference sequence). The CDR3 totals 13 residues. Trimming took off 4 bases at V and 6 bases at J, with 12 bases between the two ends. The DNA for the CDR3 is TGTGCCAGTAGTAGGGACATTCTCGCTGAAGCTTTCTTT. Translated: CASSRDILAEAFF.

This clone occurred a few times. The V and J genes are TRBV11-2 and TRBJ2-7; D may be TRBD2 (6 bases). The V gene lost 1 base and the J gene lost 2 bases, with 12 bases spanning the gap. Germline loops: CDR1 SGHAT, CDR2 FQNNGV. The CDR3 extends over 15 amino acids. The CDR3 DNA reads as TGTGCCAGCAGCTTAGGGGGAGGTGCCCCCTACGAGCAGTACTTC. Translated: CASSLGGGAPYEQYF.

The chain recombines TRBV5-4 with TRBJ1-2, with a tentative D call TRBD1 (5 bases). The germline gives CDR1 SGHNT, CDR2 YYREEE (reference sequence). This CDR3 is 14 amino acids long. With 0 bases removed from V and 7 bases from J, the gap between germline ends came to 13 bases. CDR3 nucleotide sequence: TGTGCCAGCAGCTTGGAATCAGGGTTTGGTGGCTACACCTTC. This sequence encodes CASSLESGFGGYTF.

The J gene is TRBJ1-6, the V gene TRBV6-1; D unclear. The germline V gene encodes CDR1 MNHNS and CDR2 SASEGT. V was clipped by 5 bases and J by 0 bases, with 8 bases between them. The length of the CDR3 is 15 residues. The DNA for the CDR3 is TGTGCCAGCAGTCTACAGAGCTCCTATAATTCACCCCTCCACTTT. Amino acids: CASSLQSSYNSPLHF.

This clone was detected only a few times. The chain is built from TRBV7-2 and TRBJ1-4; TRBD1 aligns across 9 bases. CDR1 and CDR2 (germline): SGHTA, FQGNSA. The CDR3 spans 16 residues. V dropped 1 base and J dropped 5; count of bases not matched to a gene: 5. CDR3 coding DNA: TGTGCCAGCAGCTTAGGCTCCGGGACAGGGAATGAAAAACTGTTTTTT. Encoded protein: CASSLGSGTGNEKLFF. Combining the CDR3 with reference TRBV7-2 and TRBJ1-4 gives the whole variable domain GAGVSQSPSNKVTEKGKDVELRCDPISGHTALYWYRQSLGQGLEFLIYFQGNSAPDKSGLPSDRFSAERTGGSVSTLTIQRTQQEDSAVYLCASSLGSGTGNEKLFFGSGTQLSVL.

The V and J genes are TRBV5-6 and TRBJ1-3, with a possible D match to TRBD1 (6 bases). Germline values: CDR1 SGHDT, CDR2 YYEEEE. This CDR3 is built from 18 residues. Trimming shortened V by 4 bases and J by 0 bases, and 20 bases separated the two germline ends. The CDR3 protein is CASSPDSSSFSSGNTIYF. Here the CDR3 DNA reads TGTGCCAGCAGCCCGGACAGCTCCTCTTTTTCCTCTGGAAACACCATATATTTT.

This clone was counted only a few times. This sequence joins TRBV6-6 and TRBJ2-5, with 10 nucleotides matching TRBD2. From germline, CDR1 is MNHNY and CDR2 SVGAGI (reference sequence). After removal of 0 bases from V and 4 bases from J, the junction contained 5 bases not matched to a gene. The CDR3 consists of 16 residues. The CDR3 spells CASSYSTAGGLETQYF. In nucleotides, the CDR3 is TGTGCCAGCAGTTACTCGACAGCGGGGGGGCTAGAGACCCAGTACTTC.

This sequence joins TRBV5-1 and TRBJ1-1; no reliable D call. Germline lookup yields CDR1 SGHRS and CDR2 YFSETQ. Between the trimmed V and J ends, which lost 0 bases and 4 bases, there was a span of 16 bases. This CDR3 is built from 16 residues. DNA of the CDR3: TGCGCCAGCAGCTTGGCGAGTTCCTGGAGCGGCACTGAAGCTTTCTTT. It codes for CASSLASSWSGTEAFF.

V gene TRBV5-4 combines with J gene TRBJ1-2; the D is unclear. V was shortened by 0 bases and J by 9 bases, with 12 bases between the two germline ends. The CDR3 runs to 13 residues. CDR1 and CDR2 from the germline V gene are SGHNT and YYREEE (reference sequence). CDR3 in amino acids: CASSLDRSQSYTF. The DNA of the CDR3 is TGTGCCAGCAGCTTGGACCGTTCCCAGAGCTACACCTTC.